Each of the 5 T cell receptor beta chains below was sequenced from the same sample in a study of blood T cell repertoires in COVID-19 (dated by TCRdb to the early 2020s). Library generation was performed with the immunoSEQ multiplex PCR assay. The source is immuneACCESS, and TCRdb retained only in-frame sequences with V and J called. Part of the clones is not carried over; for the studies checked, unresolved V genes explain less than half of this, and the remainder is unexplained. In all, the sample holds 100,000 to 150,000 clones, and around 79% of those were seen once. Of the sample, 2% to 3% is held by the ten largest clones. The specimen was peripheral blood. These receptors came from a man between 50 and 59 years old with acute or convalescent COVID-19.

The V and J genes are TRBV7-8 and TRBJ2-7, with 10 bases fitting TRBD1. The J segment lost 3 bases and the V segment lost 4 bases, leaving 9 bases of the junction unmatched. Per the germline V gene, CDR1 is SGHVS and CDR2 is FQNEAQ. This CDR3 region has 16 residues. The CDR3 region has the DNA TGTGCCAGCAGCTCCCGGCGGGACAGGGGATTCTACGAGCAGTACTTC. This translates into CASSSRRDRGFYEQYF.

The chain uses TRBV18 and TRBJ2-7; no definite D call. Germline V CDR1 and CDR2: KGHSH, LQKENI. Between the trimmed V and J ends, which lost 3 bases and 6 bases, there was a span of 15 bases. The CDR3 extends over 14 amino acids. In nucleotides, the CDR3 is TGTGCCAGCTCACCTTTTTCGAAAGTGGCCGAGCAGTACTTC. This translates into CASSPFSKVAEQYF.

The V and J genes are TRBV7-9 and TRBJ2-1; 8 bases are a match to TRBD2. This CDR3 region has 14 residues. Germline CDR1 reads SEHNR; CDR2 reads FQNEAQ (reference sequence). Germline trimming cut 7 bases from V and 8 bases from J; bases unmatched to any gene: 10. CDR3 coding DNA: TGTGCCAGCACCTTTCGAGCGGGAGCCTATGAGCAGTTCTTC. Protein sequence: CASTFRAGAYEQFF.

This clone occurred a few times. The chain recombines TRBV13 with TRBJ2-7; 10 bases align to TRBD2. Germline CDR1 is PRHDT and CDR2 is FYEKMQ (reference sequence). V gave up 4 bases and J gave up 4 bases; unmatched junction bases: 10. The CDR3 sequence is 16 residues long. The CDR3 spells CASSSLGLAALYEQYF. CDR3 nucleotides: TGTGCCAGCAGCTCCTTAGGACTAGCGGCGCTTTACGAGCAGTACTTC.

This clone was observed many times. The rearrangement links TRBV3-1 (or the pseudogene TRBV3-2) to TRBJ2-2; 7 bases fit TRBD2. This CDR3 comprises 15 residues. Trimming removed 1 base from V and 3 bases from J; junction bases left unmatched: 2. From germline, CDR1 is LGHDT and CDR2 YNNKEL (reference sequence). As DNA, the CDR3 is TGTGCCAGCAGCCAAGTTCTAGCGGACACCGGGGAGCTGTTTTTT. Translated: CASSQVLADTGELFF.